Sequencing of this T cell receptor beta chain was carried out in a study of cytomegalovirus exposure and HLA in healthy donors. Broader study findings: Excluded were some V segments that proved indistinguishable, including TRBV6-2 and TRBV6-3. In an earlier analysis, most TCR beta V segments were productive about 90% or about 30% of the time.

Note on this clone: Its antigen remains unknown.

The PCR made use of 60 Vbeta and 13 Jbeta primers. Original processing notes: An analysis that came later counted around 80 million unique TCR beta chains, approximately 9.9 million shared. TCRdb's table, derived via immunoSEQ multiplex PCR, lists solely in-frame clones and lacks some. V and J calls and clone size are those listed in that table; D and trimming were worked out from the DNA. The sample has 90,000 to 140,000 clones; 78% are singletons. Germline V CDR1 and CDR2: MGHDK, SYGVNS. The length of the CDR3 is 16 residues. The ends were cut back, 3 bases at V and 2 bases at J, with 17 bases in the middle.

This chain uses TRBV25-1 with TRBJ2-7, with D possibly matching TRBD1 (5 bases). The specimen was PBMCs. The TCR was taken from a man aged 30 to 45 in good health and CMV-seronegative. The CDR3: CASSDLGAMAPYEQYF. CDR3 sequence (DNA): TGTGCCAGCAGTGATCTAGGGGCAATGGCACCCTACGAGCAGTACTTC.